The present T cell receptor (beta chain) was sequenced within a study of metastatic and nonmetastatic thyroid tumors. Study-level information: The comparison covered peripheral blood and tumor or nodule tissue in malignant and benign thyroid patients.

Per germline, CDR1 ENHRY and CDR2 SYGVKD. The ends were cut back, 4 bases at V and 0 bases at J, with 3 bases in the middle. The CDR3 contains 13 residues. In the authors' workflow: The study built a papillary thyroid cancer distant-metastasis classifier from CDR3 differences across clinicopathological groups. TCRdb reanalyzed the PCR reads via MiXCR. The V and J calls were not made by the authors but by TCRdb's processing. The data contain tens of thousands of clones, about 14% of them singletons. No patient received treatment before thyroid surgery. This clone was picked up many times. Its antigen is not known. Study outcomes and limitations: Benign nodules reportedly had significantly lower TCR beta diversity than malignant thyroid tumors in blood and tumor.

Sequenced: blood. The chain is built from TRBV10-3 and TRBJ2-2; no clear D gene. The receptor comes from a female donor with papillary thyroid cancer or a benign thyroid nodule (not recorded which). Some clones in this sample may be carry-over from other donors' samples. CDR3 sequence reads: CAISVTNTGELFF. The DNA for the CDR3 is TGTGCCATCAGTGTAACGAACACCGGGGAGCTGTTTTTT.